A selection of T cell receptor beta chains follows, all from one sample in a study of T cell responses to AZD1222 COVID-19 vaccine. Repertoires were generated with immunoSEQ multiplex PCR, while TCRdb's copy carries only in-frame clones and drops some. The sample holds 100,000 to 150,000 clones, roughly 88% seen once. Sequenced here: peripheral blood, sampled 28 days after the second AZD1222 dose. The receptors were gathered from an adult who received the AZD1222 COVID-19 vaccine. The CDR3 runs from the conserved cysteine through the conserved F or W. D genes are given only for firm matches. Size is stated for part of the rows, as once, few or many counts, or as a class when the clone is expanded.

D | size | J | V | DNA | CDR3
. | . | TRBJ1-1 | TRBV21-1 | TGTGCCAGCAGCAAACAGGGGGAGGCGAACACTGAAGCTTTCTTT | CASSKQGEANTEAFF
. | . | TRBJ2-7 | TRBV7-9 | TGTGCCAGCAGCCGGGACCACTACGAGCAGTACTTC | CASSRDHYEQYF
TRBD1 | . | TRBJ1-4 | TRBV5-8 | TGTGCCAGCAGCCCACCGGGACAGGGGAGGGCAACTAATGAAAAACTGTTTTTT | CASSPPGQGRATNEKLFF
TRBD1 | . | TRBJ1-1 | TRBV6-2/TRBV6-3 | TGTGCCAGCAACCCGACAGGGAATAAGAACACTGAAGCTTTCTTT | CASNPTGNKNTEAFF
. | . | TRBJ1-1 | TRBV2 | TGTGCCAGCAGTGAATACCTAAACACTGAAGCTTTCTTT | CASSEYLNTEAFF
. | . | TRBJ2-5 | TRBV18 | TGTGCCAGCTCACGGGGCAGGGCAGAGCAAGAGACCCAGTACTTC | CASSRGRAEQETQYF
. | . | TRBJ1-5 | TRBV28 | TGTGCCAGCAGTTTTGTAGGGATGGGGGATCAGCCCCAGCATTTT | CASSFVGMGDQPQHF
. | . | TRBJ2-7 | TRBV4-1 | TGCGCCAGCAGCCAAGTTATGGGAGCCGAGGAGTACTTC | CASSQVMGAEEYF
. | . | TRBJ2-5 | TRBV19 | TGTGCCAGTAGTATTGGACCTCAAGAGACCCAGTACTTC | CASSIGPQETQYF
. | . | TRBJ1-1 | TRBV6-6 | TGTGCCAGCAGACAAGACACTGAAGCTTTCTTT | CASRQDTEAFF
. | . | TRBJ1-5 | TRBV9 | TGTGCCAGCAGCTCCGGCGGGTATAGCAATCAGCCCCAGCATTTT | CASSSGGYSNQPQHF
. | . | TRBJ1-1 | TRBV12-5 | TGTGCTAGTGGTTTGGTAAGCTCCGGGAACACTGAAGCTTTCTTT | CASGLVSSGNTEAFF
. | . | TRBJ2-7 | TRBV5-4 | TGTGCCAGCAACTCCGAGGGTTTATCCTACGAGCAGTACTTC | CASNSEGLSYEQYF
. | . | TRBJ1-2 | TRBV27 | TGTGCCAGCAGTGCTTATGACAGAACTAACTATGGCTACACCTTC | CASSAYDRTNYGYTF
. | . | TRBJ1-5 | TRBV21-1 | TGTGCCAGCAGACCCGGGACAGGGATTATTAAGGGTAATCAGCCCCAGCATTTT | CASRPGTGIIKGNQPQHF
. | . | TRBJ2-5 | TRBV18 | TGTGCCAGCTCACACCGGGCCTCGGGGGAGACCCAGTACTTC | CASSHRASGETQYF
. | . | TRBJ1-4 | TRBV19 | TGTGCCAGTCATGGACCGACGAGTGAAAAACTGTTTTTT | CASHGPTSEKLFF
. | once | TRBJ1-5 | TRBV5-4 | TGTGCCAGCAGCCACTTGAGCAATCAACCCCAGCATTTT | CASSHLSNQPQHF
. | . | TRBJ2-3 | TRBV29-1 | TGCAGCGTTCGTCAGGGTATGGGGGATACGCAGTATTTT | CSVRQGMGDTQYF
. | . | TRBJ2-1 | TRBV10-3 | TGTGCCATCAGTGGGAGGGGGGATGAGCAGTTCTTC | CAISGRGDEQFF
TRBD2 | . | TRBJ2-5 | TRBV4-1 | TGCGCCAGCAGCCTCGGTGGGACTACAAAACAAGAGACCCAGTACTTC | CASSLGGTTKQETQYF
. | . | TRBJ1-1 | TRBV12-3/TRBV12-4 | TGTGCCAGCAGTTTAGGATTTACCGAAGCTTTCTTT | CASSLGFTEAFF
. | . | TRBJ2-2 | TRBV7-3 | TGTGCCAGCAGCTCCCGACTTGGCGGGGAGCTGTTTTTT | CASSSRLGGELFF
. | . | TRBJ2-1 | TRBV23-1 | TGCGCCAGCAGTCAATCGCAAGGGGTGCTGAATGAGCAGTTCTTC | CASSQSQGVLNEQFF
. | . | TRBJ2-6 | TRBV5-1 | TGCGCCAGCAGCTCTTCATTGGGAGGGGCCAACGTCCTGACTTTC | CASSSSLGGANVLTF